One and the same sample provided the 28 T cell receptor beta chains below, sequenced in a study of shared clonotypes between healthy human individuals. Sequenced by immunoSEQ multiplex PCR; TCRdb stores in-frame clones only, minus some. Here the sample spans around 1.5 million clones, around 98% being singletons. The sequencing input was naive CD4+ T cells sorted from blood. The subset was: CD45RA+ positively selected. All receptors derive from a man younger than 40 in good health.

DNA of the CDR3: TGTGCCAGCAGTGAAAGGGCTAAACAGTACTTC. Its protein product is CASSERAKQYF. The V call is TRBV6-1, the J call TRBJ2-5; D is uncertain. CDR1 is MNHNS, CDR2 SASEGT, per germline. The ends were cut back, 2 bases at V and 11 bases at J, with 9 bases in the middle. CDR3 length equals 11 residues.

The chain uses TRBV10-3 and TRBJ2-1; maybe TRBD2 (5 bases). The V end lost 4 bases, the J end lost 7 bases, and 14 bases lay between the germline ends. The germline V gene has CDR1 ENHRY and CDR2 SYGVKD. The CDR3 covers 14 residues. The CDR3 protein is CAISGSFTGNEQFF. CDR3 bases: TGTGCCATCAGTGGGAGCTTTACGGGGAATGAGCAGTTCTTC.

This chain connects TRBV28 to TRBJ2-7; no reliable D call. V was clipped by 7 bases and J by 3 bases, with 28 bases between them. Germline V gene lookup returns CDR1 MDHEN and CDR2 SYDVKM. The CDR3 runs to 18 residues. The CDR3 protein is CASTPTGETSSWGYEQYF. CDR3 nucleotides: TGTGCCAGCACCCCCACCGGCGAAACGTCATCCTGGGGCTACGAGCAGTACTTC.

V gene TRBV11-2 combines with J gene TRBJ2-5; 7 nucleotides match TRBD2. Germline-derived CDR1 and CDR2 are SGHAT and FQNNGV. V lost 0 bases, J lost 4 bases, and 2 bases stayed unmatched. The CDR3 loop spans 14 amino acids. The CDR3 spells CASSLELALETQYF. The CDR3, as DNA: TGTGCCAGCAGCTTAGAACTAGCGCTAGAGACCCAGTACTTC.

The chain has TRBV12-5 and TRBJ2-1; 8 bases are a match to TRBD1. V lost 7 bases and J lost 0; bases outside the gene matches: 20. The CDR3 consists of 20 residues. CDR1 LGHNT and CDR2 FRNRAP come from the germline V gene. This chain's CDR3 is CASAVVSWTGNGFSYNEQFF. Written as DNA, the CDR3 is TGTGCTAGTGCCGTCGTCTCCTGGACAGGGAATGGGTTCTCCTACAATGAGCAGTTCTTC.

The chain recombines TRBV6-5 with TRBJ2-2; possibly TRBD2 for D (7 bases). The CDR3 extends over 15 amino acids. V lost 5 bases and J lost 5, with 15 bases in between. CDR1 MNHEY and CDR2 SVGAGI come from the germline V gene. CDR3 nucleotide sequence: TGTGCCAGCAGTGTCTTCGGGGGGCGGACCGGGGAGCTGTTTTTT. Translation gives CASSVFGGRTGELFF.

This clone was seen just once. The CDR3 loop is CASSNHRGQGCCNQPQHF. CDR3 nucleotide sequence: TGTGCCAGCAGCAATCACCGAGGGCAGGGATGTTGCAATCAGCCCCAGCATTTT. The chain uses TRBV21-1 and TRBJ1-5. TRBV21-1 represents a pseudogene. This CDR3 has 18 residues.

The gene calls are TRBV30 and TRBJ1-4; D unclear. Germline CDR1 GTSNPN, CDR2 SVGIG (reference sequence). V shed 2 bases and J shed 4 bases, with 8 bases lying between them. CDR3 length: 13 residues. CDR3 amino acids: CAWSLGYNEKLFF. The CDR3 DNA reads TGTGCCTGGAGTCTTGGTTATAATGAAAAACTGTTTTTT.

The CDR3 spells CASSLGGAASGLEQFF. The CDR3 DNA is TGTGCCAGCAGCCTAGGGGGGGCTGCAAGTGGTCTTGAGCAGTTCTTC. The chain combines TRBV28 with TRBJ2-1; D might be TRBD2 (7 bases). Trimming cost V 6 bases and J 9 bases, with 24 bases left between them. Germline CDR1 reads MDHEN; CDR2 reads SYDVKM. The CDR3 is 16 residues long.

J is TRBJ2-7 and V is TRBV2; no clear D gene. The germline CDR1 and CDR2 sequences are SNHLY and FYNNEI. V lost 4 bases, J lost 3 bases, and 7 bases lay in between. The CDR3 spans 12 residues. The CDR3 DNA reads as TGTGCCAGCAGTGTCGCTTACTACGAGCAGTACTTC. Translating gives CASSVAYYEQYF.

This clone is a singleton in its sample. This chain links TRBV28 with TRBJ2-5; D call uncertain. This CDR3 is 13 amino acids long. Germline CDR1 and CDR2: MDHEN and SYDVKM. Trimming left V 2 bases short and J 1 base short, with 5 bases between. The CDR3 region is CASSLISQETQYF. The CDR3 coding sequence is TGTGCCAGCAGTTTAATCAGCCAAGAGACCCAGTACTTC.

Notes on this clone: The sample holds other DNA sequences that translate to the same CDR3. The chain has TRBV5-1 and TRBJ2-7; 9 positions agree with TRBD1. Looked up from germline, CDR1 is SGHRS and CDR2 is YFSETQ. Trimming at V came to 0 bases and at J to 3 bases, leaving 4 bases not matched to a gene. The CDR3 spans 15 residues. The CDR3, as DNA: TGCGCCAGCAGCTTGGCCGGGACAGGGAGCTACGAGCAGTACTTC. Residues: CASSLAGTGSYEQYF.

The J gene is TRBJ2-3, the V gene TRBV28, with TRBD2 matching over 10 bases. The germline V gene has CDR1 MDHEN and CDR2 SYDVKM. The length of the CDR3 is 14 residues. V lost 7 bases and J lost 3; bases outside the gene matches: 4. CDR3: CASTLSGRTDTQYF. The CDR3 DNA follows: TGTGCCAGCACCCTTAGCGGGAGGACAGATACGCAGTATTTT.

The genes are TRBV19 and TRBJ1-5; maybe TRBD1 (5 bases). Trimming removed 3 bases from V and 3 bases from J, with 15 bases in between. The CDR3 consists of 16 residues. From germline, CDR1 is LNHDA and CDR2 SQIVND (reference sequence). The CDR3 sequence: CASSMNRDPPNQPQHF. The CDR3, as DNA: TGTGCCAGTAGTATGAACCGGGACCCTCCCAATCAGCCCCAGCATTTT.

Regarding this clone: Other DNA sequences in this sample translate to the same CDR3. The CDR3, as DNA: TGTGCCAGCTCACCACTCTCGGGACAGCCCCAGCATTTT. This sequence encodes CASSPLSGQPQHF. The chain is built from TRBV18 and TRBJ1-5; D remains ambiguous. The CDR3 length is 13 residues. Germline V CDR1 and CDR2: KGHSH, LQKENI. Deletions cut 1 base from V and 7 bases from J, with 8 bases between.

This chain links TRBV4-3 with TRBJ2-1; a possible D gene is TRBD2 (5 bases). The CDR3 totals 17 residues. Between the trimmed V and J ends, which lost 0 bases and 0 bases, there was a span of 12 bases. Germline V gives CDR1 LGHNA, CDR2 YSLEER. DNA for the CDR3: TGCGCCAGCAGCCAAGATTTTGCGGGCTACTCCTACAATGAGCAGTTCTTC. Protein: CASSQDFAGYSYNEQFF.

This sequence joins TRBV9 and TRBJ1-3; D possibly corresponds to TRBD1 (5 bases). The ends were cut back, 3 bases at V and 0 bases at J, with 19 bases in the middle. Germline V lookup: CDR1 SGDLS, CDR2 YYNGEE. CDR3 length: 18 amino acids. Here the CDR3 reads CASSAGTDGLGSGNTIYF. In DNA form, the CDR3 reads TGTGCCAGCAGCGCGGGGACGGACGGTTTGGGCTCTGGAAACACCATATATTTT.

The rearrangement joins TRBV7-3 to TRBJ2-1; 7 bases align to TRBD2. V shed 2 bases, J shed 4 bases, and the junction held 2 bases outside the gene matches. This CDR3 region has 14 residues. CDR1 and CDR2 (germline): SGHTA, FQGTGA. The CDR3 DNA sequence: TGTGCCAGCAGCTTAGGAGCGGGGTACAATGAGCAGTTCTTC. It codes for CASSLGAGYNEQFF.

This sequence joins TRBV6-5 and TRBJ1-3, with D uncertain. Trimming cost V 5 bases and J 4 bases, with 9 bases left between them. This CDR3 is built from 13 residues. Germline values: CDR1 MNHEY, CDR2 SVGAGI. DNA for the CDR3: TGTGCCAGCAGTCCCGAGGGAGGAAACACCATATATTTT. This gives the protein CASSPEGGNTIYF.

This clone was observed once. The chain carries TRBV15 and TRBJ2-3, with 9 nucleotides matching TRBD2. The CDR3 loop spans 14 amino acids. J was trimmed by 3 bases and V by 5 bases; bases with no gene match: 3. Per the germline V gene, CDR1 is LNHNV and CDR2 is YYDKDF (reference sequence). The DNA for the CDR3 is TGTGCCACCAGCCTTAGCGGGAGAACAGATACGCAGTATTTT. Its translation: CATSLSGRTDTQYF. Filled out from reference TRBV15 and TRBJ2-3, the complete variable domain reads DAMVIQNPRYQVTQFGKPVTLSCSQTLNHNVMYWYQQKSSQAPKLLFHYYDKDFNNEADTPDNFQSRRPNTSFCFLDIRSPGLGDTAMYLCATSLSGRTDTQYFGPGTRLTVL.

This rearrangement joins TRBV7-2 to TRBJ2-7, with D maybe TRBD1 (5 bases). The V and J ends lost 5 bases and 5 bases respectively, with 22 bases between them. Germline V CDR1 and CDR2: SGHTA, FQGNSA. The CDR3 runs 16 residues. CDR3: CASSGYQRGQAHEQYF. The CDR3 DNA sequence: TGTGCCAGCAGCGGATACCAAAGGGGTCAAGCCCACGAGCAGTACTTC.

This clone was picked up one time. The chain carries TRBV7-2 and TRBJ2-1; 11 nucleotides align to TRBD2. This CDR3 has 16 residues. The germline CDR1 and CDR2 sequences are SGHTA and FQGNSA. With 5 bases clipped from V and 6 bases from J, the junction kept 9 bases outside the gene matches. The CDR3 sequence is CASSPPGLAAFNEQFF. Here the CDR3 DNA reads TGTGCCAGCAGCCCACCGGGACTAGCGGCCTTCAATGAGCAGTTCTTC.

The chain recombines TRBV7-2 with TRBJ2-5, with D possibly TRBD1 on 5 matching bases. CDR1 and CDR2 (germline): SGHTA, FQGNSA. Trimming removed 6 bases from V and 12 bases from J, with 17 bases in between. The CDR3 sequence is 12 residues long. The CDR3 DNA reads as TGTGCCAGCAGTTTGGGGCGGTCGGCGGAGTACTTC. Protein: CASSLGRSAEYF.

This chain joins TRBV28 and TRBJ2-7; the D is unclear. The germline V and J ends were trimmed by 7 bases and 3 bases, with 10 bases remaining between them. The CDR3 covers 12 residues. Germline loops: CDR1 MDHEN, CDR2 SYDVKM. This CDR3 is CASNRPVYEQYF. CDR3 nucleotide sequence: TGTGCCAGCAACCGTCCCGTCTACGAGCAGTACTTC.

The rearrangement joins TRBV9 to TRBJ1-1; weak D call: TRBD1 (6 bases). This CDR3 comprises 13 residues. Germline V gives CDR1 SGDLS, CDR2 YYNGEE. With 6 bases removed from V and 7 bases from J, the gap between germline ends came to 16 bases. The CDR3 DNA reads as TGTGCCAGCAACCCGACAGGCCGGGTTGAAGCTTTCTTT. Its translation: CASNPTGRVEAFF.

The count of this clone is one. This chain's CDR3 is CASTSQRGGQPQHF. In nucleotides, the CDR3 is TGTGCCAGCACCTCGCAGAGGGGCGGTCAGCCCCAGCATTTT. The chain has TRBV2 and TRBJ1-5; D perhaps matches TRBD1 (5 bases). V lost 7 bases, J lost 6 bases, and 16 bases lay in between. Germline assignment: CDR1 SNHLY and CDR2 FYNNEI. The CDR3 runs 14 residues.

The genes are TRBV2 and TRBJ2-1; D remains ambiguous. V dropped 2 bases and J dropped 0 bases, with 2 bases sitting between them. CDR3 size: 13 residues. Per the germline V gene, CDR1 is SNHLY and CDR2 is FYNNEI. CDR3 residues: CASSELSYNEQFF. DNA for the CDR3: TGTGCCAGCAGTGAACTCTCCTACAATGAGCAGTTCTTC. The entire variable domain, with the rest obtained from reference TRBV2 and TRBJ2-1, is as follows: EPEVTQTPSHQVTQMGQEVILRCVPISNHLYFYWYRQILGQKVEFLVSFYNNEISEKSEIFDDQFSVERPDGSNFTLKIRSTKLEDSAMYFCASSELSYNEQFFGPGTRLTVL.

The rearrangement uses TRBV10-3 and TRBJ2-3, with 9 nucleotides matching TRBD2. The J segment lost 4 bases and the V segment lost 7 bases, leaving 6 bases of the junction unmatched. From germline, CDR1 is ENHRY and CDR2 SYGVKD. The CDR3 totals 14 residues. The CDR3 nucleotides are TGTGCCATCACTCGGACTAGCGTTGCAGATACGCAGTATTTT. Its translation: CAITRTSVADTQYF.